Listed here are 23 T cell receptor beta chains from one sample, sequenced in a study of blood T cell repertoires in COVID-19. The repertoire was sequenced with immunoSEQ multiplex PCR; TCRdb's copy has only in-frame clones and lacks some. The profile shows some 200,000 clones, about 90% of them singletons. What was sequenced was peripheral blood. These TCRs come from a man aged 55 to 69 with active or convalescent COVID-19.

This clone was detected only a few times. The CDR3 nucleotides read TGTGCCAGCAGGCAGGGTGGCGAAAAACTGTTTTTT. Translated, it gives CASRQGGEKLFF. The V and J genes are TRBV2 and TRBJ1-4; tentative D call: TRBD1 (5 bases). The CDR3 extends over 12 amino acids. Germline lookup yields CDR1 SNHLY and CDR2 FYNNEI. The V and J ends lost 6 bases and 8 bases respectively, with 10 bases between them.

This chain connects TRBV30 to TRBJ1-1; D call uncertain. Germline CDR1 reads GTSNPN; CDR2 reads SVGIG (reference sequence). The CDR3 is 11 amino acids. V lost 6 bases and J 2 bases, leaving 7 bases between the germline ends. The CDR3 protein is CACFVNTEAFF. As DNA, the CDR3 is TGTGCCTGCTTCGTTAACACTGAAGCTTTCTTT. Full variable domain (missing parts from reference TRBV30 and TRBJ1-1): SQTIHQWPATLVQPVGSPLSLECTVEGTSNPNLYWYRQAAGRGLQLLFYSVGIGQISSEVPQNLSASRPQDRQFILSSKKLLLSDSGFYLCACFVNTEAFFGQGTRLTVV.

This clone has only one observation. The chain has TRBV5-4 and TRBJ2-1; TRBD2 matches at 7 bases. The CDR3 consists of 14 residues. CDR1 SGHNT and CDR2 YYREEE come from the germline V gene (reference sequence). The J segment lost 5 bases and the V segment lost 4 bases, leaving 6 bases of the junction unmatched. Written as DNA, the CDR3 is TGTGCCAGCAGCCTGACTAGCAATAACAATGAGCAGTTCTTC. Its translation is CASSLTSNNNEQFF.

V gene TRBV7-7 combines with J gene TRBJ2-1; 7 bases align to TRBD1. V gave up 2 bases and J gave up 2 bases; unmatched junction bases: 9. CDR1 is SSHAT, CDR2 FNYEAQ, per germline (reference sequence). This CDR3 contains 17 residues. CDR3 protein: CASSLSDRVAAYNEQFF. The DNA of the CDR3 is TGTGCCAGCAGCTTAAGTGACAGGGTTGCGGCCTACAATGAGCAGTTCTTC.

CDR3 region: CASSSSGLAGAPNTGELFF. Here the CDR3 DNA reads TGCGCCAGCAGCTCCTCAGGACTAGCGGGGGCTCCGAACACCGGGGAGCTGTTTTTT. The chain combines TRBV5-1 with TRBJ2-2; 13 bases align to TRBD2. V shed 3 bases and J 0 bases; nucleotides not matched to a gene: 8. Germline-derived CDR1 and CDR2 are SGHRS and YFSETQ. The CDR3 is 19 residues long. The full variable domain, rest sourced from reference TRBV5-1 and TRBJ2-2, is KAGVTQTPRYLIKTRGQQVTLSCSPISGHRSVSWYQQTPGQGLQFLFEYFSETQRNKGNFPGRFSGRQFSNSRSEMNVSTLELGDSALYLCASSSSGLAGAPNTGELFFGEGSRLTVL.

The V and J genes are TRBV7-2 and TRBJ1-3; perhaps TRBD1 as D (6 bases). Trimming shortened V by 3 bases and J by 0 bases, and 12 bases separated the two germline ends. The length of the CDR3 is 16 residues. Germline lookup yields CDR1 SGHTA and CDR2 FQGNSA. CDR3 sequence (DNA): TGTGCCAGCAGCTTCAACAGGGTTTTCTCTGGAAACACCATATATTTT. It is translated as CASSFNRVFSGNTIYF.

CDR3 sequence reads: CASSLIGGDLTGELFF. Here the CDR3 DNA reads TGTGCCAGCAGCTTAATCGGAGGAGACCTCACCGGGGAGCTGTTTTTT. The J gene is TRBJ2-2, the V gene TRBV5-5, with D possibly matching TRBD2 (5 bases). The CDR3 contains 16 residues. Trimming removed 2 bases at V and 4 bases at J, with 15 bases between. Germline assignment: CDR1 SGHKS and CDR2 YYEKEE (reference sequence).

The J gene is TRBJ1-1, the V gene TRBV5-1; D remains ambiguous. Per germline, CDR1 SGHRS and CDR2 YFSETQ. The CDR3 loop spans 15 amino acids. Trimming removed 0 bases at V and 3 bases at J, with 12 bases between. The CDR3 sequence is CASSLGRFEDTEAFF. The CDR3 bases are TGCGCCAGCAGCTTGGGTCGGTTTGAGGACACTGAAGCTTTCTTT.

The chain has TRBV19 and TRBJ2-5, with D unresolved. CDR1 LNHDA and CDR2 SQIVND come from the germline V gene (reference sequence). Deletions cut 6 bases from V and 3 bases from J, with 8 bases between. This CDR3 has 12 residues. This CDR3 is CASSGTEETQYF. The DNA of the CDR3 is TGTGCCAGTAGCGGAACAGAAGAGACCCAGTACTTC.

The rearrangement links TRBV12-5 to TRBJ1-1; 10 bases align to TRBD1. The CDR3 covers 14 residues. Germline CDR1 LGHNT, CDR2 FRNRAP. The ends lost 6 bases at V and 3 bases at J; junction bases unmatched: 4. CDR3 sequence reads: CASGRDRGYTEAFF. CDR3 nucleotides: TGTGCTAGTGGCCGGGACAGGGGTTACACTGAAGCTTTCTTT. The full variable domain, in which reference TRBV12-5 and TRBJ1-1 provide the parts outside the CDR3, is DARVTQTPRHKVTEMGQEVTMRCQPILGHNTVFWYRQTMMQGLELLAYFRNRAPLDDSGMPKDRFSAEMPDATLATLKIQPSEPRDSAVYFCASGRDRGYTEAFFGQGTRLTVV.

The chain uses TRBV7-9 and TRBJ1-2; tentative D call: TRBD1 (5 bases). This CDR3 region has 18 residues. V was clipped by 5 bases and J by 0 bases, with 22 bases between them. Germline values: CDR1 SEHNR, CDR2 FQNEAQ (reference sequence). The CDR3 here is CASSPPGLQSPTNYGYTF. In DNA, the CDR3 is TGTGCCAGCAGCCCCCCAGGGCTCCAAAGCCCCACTAACTATGGCTACACCTTC.

The table lists this clone with many counts. The chain has TRBV5-1 and TRBJ2-1; 8 bases agree with TRBD1. V was clipped by 2 bases and J by 5 bases; unmatched bases: 3. Germline V CDR1 and CDR2: SGHRS, YFSETQ. This CDR3 is 14 amino acids long. The CDR3 here is CASSLQGEDNEQFF. DNA of the CDR3: TGCGCCAGCAGCTTACAGGGGGAGGACAATGAGCAGTTCTTC.

The CDR3 sequence is CASSLDVGSNYGYTF. As DNA, the CDR3 is TGTGCCAGCAGCTTAGATGTGGGCAGTAACTATGGCTACACCTTC. The rearrangement links TRBV11-2 to TRBJ1-2; no clear D. The CDR3 is 15 amino acids. The V end lost 0 bases, the J end lost 1 base, and 9 bases lay between the germline ends. Germline lookup yields CDR1 SGHAT and CDR2 FQNNGV.

V and J are TRBV9 and TRBJ1-3; D remains unclear. This CDR3 is 14 amino acids long. Germline V gene data show CDR1 as SGDLS and CDR2 as YYNGEE. Trimming removed 4 bases from V and 0 bases from J, with 8 bases in between. The CDR3 loop is CASSNYGSGNTIYF. Here the CDR3 DNA reads TGTGCCAGCAGCAACTATGGCTCTGGAAACACCATATATTTT.

The rearrangement joins TRBV5-1 to TRBJ2-7; D may be TRBD1 (5 bases). CDR1 and CDR2 from the germline V gene are SGHRS and YFSETQ. The V end was cut by 4 bases, the J end by 2 bases, with 7 bases between. This CDR3 is built from 12 residues. The CDR3, as DNA: TGCGCCAGCAGCCCGGACACCTACGAGCAGTACTTC. Encoded protein: CASSPDTYEQYF. Based on the CDR3 plus reference TRBV5-1 and TRBJ2-7, the full variable domain is KAGVTQTPRYLIKTRGQQVTLSCSPISGHRSVSWYQQTPGQGLQFLFEYFSETQRNKGNFPGRFSGRQFSNSRSEMNVSTLELGDSALYLCASSPDTYEQYFGPGTRLTVT.

The chain has TRBV3-1 (or the pseudogene TRBV3-2) and TRBJ1-5, with TRBD1 matching 7 bases. There are 13 residues in the CDR3. CDR1 is LGHDT, CDR2 YNNKEL, per germline (reference sequence). Losses at the gene ends were 5 bases for V and 6 bases for J; bases not matched to a gene: 4. The CDR3 nucleotides are TGTGCCAGCAGCTGGGACAGCTCTCAGCCCCAGCATTTT. It translates to CASSWDSSQPQHF.

For this clone: This sample also contains other DNA sequences that code for the same CDR3. The chain combines TRBV29-1 with TRBJ1-1, with a weak D call TRBD1 (5 bases). Between the trimmed V and J ends, which lost 3 bases and 6 bases, there was a span of 8 bases. In germline, CDR1 is SQVTM, CDR2 ANQGSEA. CDR3 length: 11 amino acids. This CDR3 is CSVDRGAEAFF. CDR3 sequence (DNA): TGCAGCGTTGACCGGGGGGCTGAAGCTTTCTTT.

The rearrangement joins TRBV5-6 to TRBJ1-6, with D tentatively TRBD1 (5 bases). The CDR3 extends over 18 amino acids. Looked up from germline, CDR1 is SGHDT and CDR2 is YYEEEE. Trimming cost V 6 bases and J 0 bases, with 19 bases left between them. For the CDR3, the DNA is TGTGCCAGCACACAAAGGAGACAGCTCCTCTCCTATAATTCACCCCTCCACTTT. Translating it yields CASTQRRQLLSYNSPLHF.

DNA for the CDR3: TGCAGTGCTAGTAGGCATCTTCTAGGGGACTATGGCTACACCTTC. Protein product: CSASRHLLGDYGYTF. The chain is built from TRBV20-1 and TRBJ1-2; maybe TRBD1 (5 bases). Germline V gene data show CDR1 as DFQATT and CDR2 as SNEGSKA (reference sequence). The CDR3 is 15 amino acids. V gave up 3 bases and J gave up 3 bases, with 17 bases separating them.

The V call is TRBV2, the J call TRBJ1-5; possibly TRBD1 for D (6 bases). CDR3 length: 15 residues. Germline V gene sequence: CDR1 SNHLY, CDR2 FYNNEI. Trimming shortened V by 3 bases and J by 9 bases, and 18 bases separated the two germline ends. The CDR3 bases are TGTGCCAGCAGTGAGGGCAGGGTGGGGGCACGGCCCCAGCATTTT. Translation gives CASSEGRVGARPQHF.

This chain connects TRBV27 to TRBJ1-3; TRBD1 is a possible D gene (6 bases). The CDR3 is made up of 16 amino acids. In germline, CDR1 is MNHEY, CDR2 SMNVEV (reference sequence). Deletions cut 7 bases from V and 0 bases from J, with 16 bases between. This chain's CDR3 is CASKGYREGSGNTIYF. CDR3 DNA sequence: TGTGCCAGCAAGGGCTACAGGGAAGGCTCTGGAAACACCATATATTTT.

The chain carries TRBV6-5 and TRBJ2-1; a weak D match, TRBD2 (5 bases). CDR1 is MNHEY and CDR2 is SVGAGI in the germline V gene. Trimming removed 0 bases from V and 5 bases from J, with 11 bases in between. The CDR3 loop spans 15 amino acids. The DNA for the CDR3 is TGTGCCAGCAGTTACTCGCGGGTCGCAAACAATGAGCAGTTCTTC. Translated, it gives CASSYSRVANNEQFF.

This clone has just one count. V and J are TRBV5-1 and TRBJ1-5, with 8 positions matching TRBD1. Looked up from germline, CDR1 is SGHRS and CDR2 is YFSETQ. The V segment lost 4 bases and the J segment 3 bases; nucleotides outside the gene matches: 6. The CDR3 has 15 amino acids. CDR3: CASSNGQGSNQPQHF. The DNA for the CDR3 is TGCGCCAGCAGCAATGGACAGGGCTCCAATCAGCCCCAGCATTTT.